Shown below are 27 T cell receptor beta chains from a single sample sequenced in a study of control samples from healthy donors and cancer patients. The data were produced by immunoSEQ multiplex PCR, yet TCRdb's version contains in-frame clones alone and is incomplete. The repertoire includes fewer than 85,000 clones, 70% to 90% of them detected once, and roughly 6.7% sits in the top ten. The source material was blood. The receptors derive from a man between 45 and 60 years old in good health.

This clone was counted between two and nine times. The chain is built from TRBV7-2 and TRBJ2-5; TRBD1 or TRBD2 may be the D gene (5 bases each). With 4 bases removed from V and 0 bases from J, the gap between germline ends came to 12 bases. The CDR3 is 15 residues long. Germline V gene data show CDR1 as SGHTA and CDR2 as FQGNSA. CDR3 sequence: CASSSTGTHQETQYF. CDR3 coding DNA: TGTGCCAGCAGCTCGACCGGGACCCACCAAGAGACCCAGTACTTC.

The chain couples TRBV6-5 to TRBJ2-6, with TRBD2 as a possible D gene (5 bases). V lost 3 bases and J lost 2, with 11 bases in between. The CDR3 contains 16 residues. Germline V gene sequence: CDR1 MNHEY, CDR2 SVGAGI. The DNA of the CDR3 is TGTGCCAGCAGTTATGACCGGGAAGCTGGGGCCAACGTCCTGACTTTC. Translation gives CASSYDREAGANVLTF.

V gene TRBV19 combines with J gene TRBJ1-2; no reliable D call. Germline CDR1 LNHDA, CDR2 SQIVND (reference sequence). The V gene lost 7 bases and the J gene lost 4 bases, with 13 bases spanning the gap. CDR3 length equals 13 residues. The CDR3 protein is CASTRAGFYGYTF. The CDR3 nucleotides are TGTGCCAGTACCCGGGCGGGCTTCTATGGCTACACCTTC.

The genes are TRBV7-2 and TRBJ1-4; TRBD1 might be the D (5 bases). The CDR3 runs 14 residues. Trimming cost V 2 bases and J 7 bases, with 11 bases left between them. Germline V gene sequence: CDR1 SGHTA, CDR2 FQGNSA. The CDR3 spells CASSLTLGGEKLFF. The DNA of the CDR3 is TGTGCCAGCAGCTTAACCCTCGGGGGTGAAAAACTGTTTTTT. Based on the CDR3 plus reference TRBV7-2 and TRBJ1-4, the full variable domain is GAGVSQSPSNKVTEKGKDVELRCDPISGHTALYWYRQSLGQGLEFLIYFQGNSAPDKSGLPSDRFSAERTGGSVSTLTIQRTQQEDSAVYLCASSLTLGGEKLFFGSGTQLSVL.

This chain links TRBV18 with TRBJ1-1, with 8 bases that match TRBD1. Germline V CDR1 and CDR2: KGHSH, LQKENI. CDR3 length: 15 residues. J was trimmed by 4 bases and V by 1 base; bases with no gene match: 5. CDR3 residues: CASSPRDTGGTEAFF. As DNA, the CDR3 is TGTGCCAGCTCACCACGGGATACAGGGGGCACTGAAGCTTTCTTT.

The chain employs TRBV11-2 and TRBJ1-2; a possible D gene is TRBD1 (6 bases). Germline V gene data show CDR1 as SGHAT and CDR2 as FQNNGV. The V end lost 5 bases, the J end lost 4 bases, and 14 bases lay between the germline ends. The CDR3 runs to 14 residues. The CDR3 region has the DNA TGTGCCAGCAGCCTACAGGGTTCAGGCTATGGCTACACCTTC. Encoded protein: CASSLQGSGYGYTF.

This rearrangement joins TRBV18 to TRBJ1-1; no clear D. This CDR3 is built from 15 residues. The germline CDR1 and CDR2 sequences are KGHSH and LQKENI. Trimming removed 0 bases at V and 1 base at J, with 9 bases between. The CDR3 sequence: CASSPPVAENTEAFF. In DNA, the CDR3 is TGTGCCAGCTCACCACCGGTCGCAGAGAACACTGAAGCTTTCTTT.

The chain couples TRBV4-1 to TRBJ1-2; D is possibly TRBD1 (5 bases). With 4 bases removed from V and 3 bases from J, the gap between germline ends came to 12 bases. CDR1 and CDR2 from the germline V gene are MGHRA and YSYEKL. The CDR3 is 14 amino acids. The CDR3 nucleotides are TGCGCCAGCAGCCCGCAGGGATTCGACTATGGCTACACCTTC. This sequence encodes CASSPQGFDYGYTF.

This chain links TRBV15 with TRBJ2-7, with 7 bases that match TRBD2. The CDR3 contains 17 residues. Germline V gene sequence: CDR1 LNHNV, CDR2 YYDKDF (reference sequence). Unmatched junction bases numbered 13, after V lost 3 bases and J lost 2 bases. The CDR3 protein is CATSRGWEAGPPYEQYF. The DNA for the CDR3 is TGTGCCACCAGCAGGGGATGGGAAGCGGGGCCTCCCTACGAGCAGTACTTC.

The genes are TRBV5-6 and TRBJ2-7; 7 bases agree with TRBD1. Germline lookup yields CDR1 SGHDT and CDR2 YYEEEE. This CDR3 region has 15 residues. J was trimmed by 2 bases and V by 2 bases; bases with no gene match: 7. The CDR3 spells CASSLSFGQAYEQYF. In DNA form, the CDR3 reads TGTGCCAGCAGCTTAAGCTTCGGACAGGCCTACGAGCAGTACTTC.

The chain uses TRBV4-2 and TRBJ2-6; no definite D call. V shed 4 bases and J shed 0 bases, with 4 bases lying between them. CDR3 length equals 14 residues. Germline-derived CDR1 and CDR2 are LGHNA and YNFKEQ. The CDR3 nucleotides are TGTGCCAGCAGCCTAAGCTCTGGGGCCAACGTCCTGACTTTC. It codes for CASSLSSGANVLTF.

V and J are TRBV10-3 and TRBJ1-3, with TRBD1 matching 7 bases. The germline V gene encodes CDR1 ENHRY and CDR2 SYGVKD. V lost 3 bases and J lost 0; bases outside the gene matches: 5. This CDR3 region has 16 residues. The CDR3 protein is CAISEGTALSGNTIYF. CDR3 bases: TGTGCCATCAGTGAAGGGACAGCCCTCTCTGGAAACACCATATATTTT.

The chain has TRBV19 and TRBJ2-3, with D unclear. Between the trimmed V and J ends, which lost 3 bases and 0 bases, there was a span of 7 bases. This CDR3 is built from 14 residues. Germline CDR1 reads LNHDA; CDR2 reads SQIVND (reference sequence). This chain's CDR3 is CASSIYTSTDTQYF. In DNA, the CDR3 is TGTGCCAGTAGTATCTATACTAGCACAGATACGCAGTATTTT.

V is TRBV2 and J is TRBJ1-2; the D gene is possibly TRBD1 (6 bases). Trimming cost V 2 bases and J 2 bases, with 12 bases left between them. The CDR3 sequence is 15 residues long. CDR1 SNHLY and CDR2 FYNNEI come from the germline V gene. The CDR3: CASSEQSGENYGYTF. The CDR3 bases are TGTGCCAGCAGTGAACAGTCAGGGGAAAACTATGGCTACACCTTC.

This chain joins TRBV3-1 (or the pseudogene TRBV3-2) and TRBJ1-5; D is possibly TRBD1 (5 bases). The CDR3 covers 13 residues. Looked up from germline, CDR1 is LGHDT and CDR2 is YNNKEL (reference sequence). V shed 1 base and J shed 8 bases, with 9 bases lying between them. The CDR3 coding sequence is TGTGCCAGCAGCCAAGGGACAATTAAGCCCCAGCATTTT. The encoded protein is CASSQGTIKPQHF.

This chain joins TRBV11-2 and TRBJ2-3; 11 positions agree with TRBD2. Germline-derived CDR1 and CDR2 are SGHAT and FQNNGV. This CDR3 spans 13 amino acids. The trim removed 10 bases at V and 2 bases at J, leaving 2 bases unmatched. CDR3 in DNA: TGTGCCACTAGCGGGGGGAACACAGATACGCAGTATTTT. Its protein product is CATSGGNTDTQYF. Together with reference TRBV11-2 and TRBJ2-3, the CDR3 gives the full variable domain: EAGVAQSPRYKIIEKRQSVAFWCNPISGHATLYWYQQILGQGPKLLIQFQNNGVVDDSQLPKDRFSAERLKGVDSTLKIQPAKLEDSAVYLCATSGGNTDTQYFGPGTRLTVL.

The gene calls are TRBV7-9 and TRBJ1-2; no firm D call. V was pared by 1 base and J by 6 bases, with 9 bases between. The CDR3 runs 13 residues. Germline assignment: CDR1 SEHNR and CDR2 FQNEAQ (reference sequence). Here the CDR3 reads CASSLETWNGYTF. The CDR3 DNA follows: TGTGCCAGCAGCTTAGAGACCTGGAATGGCTACACCTTC.

This clone was counted between two and nine times. V is TRBV7-3 and J is TRBJ2-5; D may correspond to TRBD1 or TRBD2 (6 bases each). V lost 2 bases to trimming and J lost 5 bases, with 15 bases between them. CDR1 is SGHTA and CDR2 is FQGTGA in the germline V gene. The CDR3 has 15 residues. The CDR3 sequence is CASSLQPGGRETQYF. DNA of the CDR3: TGTGCCAGCAGCTTACAGCCCGGGGGCCGGGAGACCCAGTACTTC.

The chain couples TRBV6-6 to TRBJ2-3; D unclear. V was trimmed by 0 bases and J by 6 bases, leaving 13 bases between them. The CDR3 contains 15 residues. Germline CDR1 is MNHNY and CDR2 is SVGAGI (reference sequence). CDR3 nucleotide sequence: TGTGCCAGCAGTTACTCACTTCGGGCCCCCGATACGCAGTATTTT. This codes for CASSYSLRAPDTQYF.

The rearrangement links TRBV7-9 to TRBJ2-1; D gene unclear. The length of the CDR3 is 12 residues. Germline CDR1 SEHNR, CDR2 FQNEAQ (reference sequence). Trimming pared 6 bases from V and 9 bases from J, leaving 12 bases between. CDR3: CASSIPGPEQFF. The CDR3 DNA follows: TGTGCCAGCAGTATCCCCGGGCCTGAGCAGTTCTTC.

The chain links TRBV10-3 to TRBJ1-1; D remains unclear. CDR3 length: 14 residues. CDR1 is ENHRY and CDR2 is SYGVKD in the germline V gene. The CDR3 sequence: CASKAGRANTEAFF. In DNA, the CDR3 is TGTGCTTCCAAAGCCGGAAGGGCGAACACTGAAGCTTTCTTT.

This clone was found once. The rearrangement uses TRBV3-1 (or the pseudogene TRBV3-2) and TRBJ2-1; 8 bases fit TRBD1. V dropped 4 bases and J dropped 8; count of bases not matched to a gene: 16. The CDR3 totals 17 residues. The germline CDR1 and CDR2 sequences are LGHDT and YNNKEL (reference sequence). Written as DNA, the CDR3 is TGTGCCAGCAGCCCCCCCCGAAGGACAGGGAATTCGGATGAGCAGTTCTTC. The encoded protein is CASSPPRRTGNSDEQFF.

The J gene is TRBJ2-5, the V gene TRBV19; the D call may be TRBD1 or TRBD2 (5 bases each). V was shortened by 4 bases and J by 4 bases, with 16 bases between the two germline ends. The CDR3 runs 15 residues. In germline, CDR1 is LNHDA, CDR2 SQIVND (reference sequence). This CDR3 is CASSTVGTAGETQYF. In DNA, the CDR3 is TGTGCCAGTAGTACGGTCGGGACCGCGGGAGAGACCCAGTACTTC.

The table lists this clone with a count of one. The V and J genes are TRBV6-2 or TRBV6-3 and TRBJ1-5, with a weak D call TRBD1 (5 bases). V gave up 5 bases and J gave up 3 bases, with 11 bases separating them. Germline CDR1 is MNHEY and CDR2 is SVGEGT. This CDR3 is 14 amino acids long. CDR3 nucleotides: TGTGCCAGCAGTCACAGGTCATTCAATCAGCCCCAGCATTTT. Protein sequence: CASSHRSFNQPQHF.

The chain couples TRBV5-4 to TRBJ1-2; 8 bases line up with TRBD1. The length of the CDR3 is 12 residues. CDR1 is SGHNT, CDR2 YYREEE, per germline (reference sequence). J gave up 8 bases and V 6 bases, and 6 bases lay outside the gene matches. CDR3 sequence (DNA): TGTGCCAGCACCTCGGACAGGGAAGGCTACACCTTC. It specifies CASTSDREGYTF. Based on the CDR3 plus reference TRBV5-4 and TRBJ1-2, the full variable domain is ETGVTQSPTHLIKTRGQQVTLRCSSQSGHNTVSWYQQALGQGPQFIFQYYREEENGRGNFPPRFSGLQFPNYSSELNVNALELDDSALYLCASTSDREGYTFGSGTRLTVV.

This chain joins TRBV27 and TRBJ1-5; D possibly corresponds to TRBD1 (5 bases). V lost 3 bases to trimming and J lost 5 bases, with 8 bases between them. The length of the CDR3 is 13 residues. Germline V CDR1 and CDR2: MNHEY, SMNVEV (reference sequence). CDR3 sequence (DNA): TGTGCCAGCAGTTTTGGGACTCATCAGCCCCAGCATTTT. This gives the protein CASSFGTHQPQHF.

The chain joins TRBV19 to TRBJ2-1; 12 bases align to TRBD1. CDR1 is LNHDA, CDR2 SQIVND, per germline (reference sequence). The J segment lost 7 bases and the V segment lost 6 bases, leaving 7 bases of the junction unmatched. This CDR3 is 15 amino acids long. The CDR3 region has the DNA TGTGCCAGTAGCCCGGGACAGGGGGCTGGGAATGAGCAGTTCTTC. It is translated as CASSPGQGAGNEQFF.